This TCR beta chain originates from a study of blood T cell repertoires in COVID-19. Study in general: The cDNA or gDNA used as material had been derived from T cells, B-cell-depleted T cells, or PBMCs.

V lost 8 bases and J lost 5; bases outside the gene matches: 3. There are 13 residues in the CDR3. CDR1 is WNHNN, CDR2 SYGVQD, per germline (reference sequence). Source study methods: Cell counts per sample came from amplifying reference gene primers. This table comes from immunoSEQ multiplex PCR, and its TCRdb copy is limited to in-frame clones, with some not included. That table gives V, J and clone size, and the DNA gave D and trimming. The sample lists some 120,000 clones, about 86% occurring once. The clonotype originates from a woman in her 50s who had recovered from COVID-19. Specimen: peripheral blood. This chain connects TRBV10-1 to TRBJ2-3; 11 bases fit TRBD1. The CDR3 reads CASSGQGGDTQYF. The CDR3 DNA reads TGCGCCAGCTCGGGACAGGGGGGAGATACGCAGTATTTT.